This T cell receptor beta chain is from a study of blood T cell repertoires in COVID-19. Across the study: The United States, Italy and Spain supplied acute and convalescent COVID-19 samples.

In the source study's methods: Amplification from reference gene primers served as the basis for estimated nucleated cell counts. TCRdb's copy holds only in-frame clones and misses some; the assay was immunoSEQ multiplex PCR. Clonal size and the V and J genes are those of that table, whereas D and trimming came from the DNA. The repertoire holds roughly 100,000 clones, 79% seen once, with approximately 18% in the top ten. This clone was recorded a few times. V was shortened by 0 bases and J by 4 bases, with 9 bases between the two germline ends. The CDR3 totals 14 residues. CDR1 ENHRY and CDR2 SYGVKD come from the germline V gene.

V usage is TRBV10-3 and J usage is TRBJ1-2; D call uncertain. The receptor was derived from an elderly woman with active or convalescent COVID-19. The sequencing input was peripheral blood. The CDR3 DNA is TGTGCCATCAGTGAGTCGCAGGATATCTATGGCTACACCTTC. This sequence encodes CAISESQDIYGYTF.